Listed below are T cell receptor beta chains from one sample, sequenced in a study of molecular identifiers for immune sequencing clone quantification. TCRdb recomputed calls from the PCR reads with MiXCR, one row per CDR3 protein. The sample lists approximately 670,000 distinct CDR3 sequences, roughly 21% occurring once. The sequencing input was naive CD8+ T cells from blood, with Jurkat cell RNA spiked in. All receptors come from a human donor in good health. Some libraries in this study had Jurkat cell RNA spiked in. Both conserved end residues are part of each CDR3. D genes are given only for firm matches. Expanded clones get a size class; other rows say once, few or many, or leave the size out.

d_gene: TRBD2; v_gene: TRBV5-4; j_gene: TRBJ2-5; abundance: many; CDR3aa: CASSFLAVQETQYF; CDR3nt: TGTGCCAGCAGCTTTCTAGCGGTTCAAGAGACCCAGTACTTC
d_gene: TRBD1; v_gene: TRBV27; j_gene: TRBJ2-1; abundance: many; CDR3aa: CASSWDRDNEQFF; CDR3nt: TGTGCCAGCAGTTGGGACAGAGACAATGAGCAGTTCTTC
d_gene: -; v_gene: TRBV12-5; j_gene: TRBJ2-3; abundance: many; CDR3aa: CASGSGGDTQYF; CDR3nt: TGTGCTAGTGGTTCCGGAGGGGATACGCAGTATTTT
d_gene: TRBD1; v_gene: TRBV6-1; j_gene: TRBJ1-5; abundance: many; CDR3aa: CASRLTGDSNQPQHF; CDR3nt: TGTGCCAGTCGCCTGACAGGGGATAGCAATCAGCCCCAGCATTTT
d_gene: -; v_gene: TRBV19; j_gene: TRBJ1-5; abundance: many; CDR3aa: CASSISVHRSNQPQHF; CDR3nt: TGTGCCAGTAGTATATCCGTCCACCGTAGCAATCAGCCCCAGCATTTT
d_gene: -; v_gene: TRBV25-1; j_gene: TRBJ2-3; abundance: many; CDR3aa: CASSARGVSADTQYF; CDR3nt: TGTGCCAGCAGTGCTAGAGGGGTGTCGGCTGATACGCAGTATTTT
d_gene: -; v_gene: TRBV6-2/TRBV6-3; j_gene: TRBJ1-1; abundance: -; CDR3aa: CASSYGGALEEAFF; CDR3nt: TGTGCCAGCAGTTACGGGGGGGCGCTTGAAGAAGCTTTCTTT
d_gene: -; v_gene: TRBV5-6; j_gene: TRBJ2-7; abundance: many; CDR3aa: CASSLAWNYEQYF; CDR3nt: TGTGCCAGCAGCTTGGCGTGGAACTACGAGCAGTACTTC
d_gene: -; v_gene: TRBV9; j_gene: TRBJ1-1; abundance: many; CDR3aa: CASSPRGGLEAFF; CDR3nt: TGTGCCAGCAGCCCCCGGGGGGGACTTGAAGCTTTCTTT
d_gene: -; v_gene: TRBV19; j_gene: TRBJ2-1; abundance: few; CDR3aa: CASSGQSKGSYNEQFF; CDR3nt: TGTGCCAGTAGTGGTCAGTCCAAGGGCTCCTACAATGAGCAGTTCTTC
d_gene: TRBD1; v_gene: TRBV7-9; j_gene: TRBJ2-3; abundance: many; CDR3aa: CASSSPTGGWSTDTQYF; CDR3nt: TGTGCCAGCAGCTCCCCGACAGGGGGCTGGAGCACAGATACGCAGTATTTT
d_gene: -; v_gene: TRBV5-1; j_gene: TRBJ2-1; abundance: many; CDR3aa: CASRSNRDEQFF; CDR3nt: TGCGCCAGCAGGTCCAACCGCGATGAGCAGTTCTTC
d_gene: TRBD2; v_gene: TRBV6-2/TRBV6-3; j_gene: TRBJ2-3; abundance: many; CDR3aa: CASSYSGGGRDTQYF; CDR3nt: TGTGCCAGCAGTTACAGCGGGGGAGGTAGAGATACGCAGTATTTT
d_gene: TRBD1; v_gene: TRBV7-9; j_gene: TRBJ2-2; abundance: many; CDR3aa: CASSKTRGTGGSGELFF; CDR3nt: TGTGCCAGCAGCAAAACCCGCGGGACAGGGGGTTCCGGGGAGCTGTTTTTT
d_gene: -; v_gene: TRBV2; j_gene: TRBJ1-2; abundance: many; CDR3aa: CASKGANYGYTF; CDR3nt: TGTGCCAGCAAAGGGGCAAACTATGGCTACACCTTC
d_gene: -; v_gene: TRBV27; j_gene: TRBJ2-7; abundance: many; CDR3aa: CASSGHGTSSYEQYF; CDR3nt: TGTGCCAGCAGTGGACACGGAACCAGCTCCTACGAGCAGTACTTC
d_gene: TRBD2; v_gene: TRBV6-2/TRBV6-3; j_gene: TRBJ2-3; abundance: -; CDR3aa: CASSLGDSGGATDTQYF; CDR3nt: TGTGCCAGCAGCCTCGGAGATAGCGGGGGGGCCACAGATACGCAGTATTTT
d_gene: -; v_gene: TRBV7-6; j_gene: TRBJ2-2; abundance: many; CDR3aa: CASSFERNTGELFF; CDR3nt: TGTGCCAGCAGCTTCGAACGGAACACCGGGGAGCTGTTTTTT
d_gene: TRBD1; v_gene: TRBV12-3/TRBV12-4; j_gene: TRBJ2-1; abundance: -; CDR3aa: CASSADRSSYNEQFF; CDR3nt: TGTGCCAGCAGTGCGGACAGGAGCTCCTACAATGAGCAGTTCTTC
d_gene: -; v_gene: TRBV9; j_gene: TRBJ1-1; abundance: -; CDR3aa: CASSSTGSRNTEAFF; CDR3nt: TGTGCCAGCAGCTCGACAGGCTCCCGGAACACTGAAGCTTTCTTT
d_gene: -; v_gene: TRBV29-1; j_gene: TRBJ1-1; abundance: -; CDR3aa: CSCGAEAFF; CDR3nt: TGCAGCTGTGGGGCCGAAGCTTTCTTT
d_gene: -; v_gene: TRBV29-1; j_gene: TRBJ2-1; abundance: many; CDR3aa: CSVAAYEQFF; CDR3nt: TGCAGCGTTGCAGCCTATGAGCAGTTCTTC
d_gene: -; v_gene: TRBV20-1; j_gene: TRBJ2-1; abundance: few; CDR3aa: CSARGNNEQFF; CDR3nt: TGCAGTGCTAGAGGAAACAATGAGCAGTTCTTC
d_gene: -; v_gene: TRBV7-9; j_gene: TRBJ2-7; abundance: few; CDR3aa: CASSDTGTPYEQYF; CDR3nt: TGTGCCAGCAGCGATACCGGGACCCCCTACGAGCAGTACTTC
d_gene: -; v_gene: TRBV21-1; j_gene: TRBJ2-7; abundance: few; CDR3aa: CASSKGTRQGCEQYF; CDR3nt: TGTGCCAGCAGCAAAGGGACTCGACAGGGTTGCGAGCAGTACTTC
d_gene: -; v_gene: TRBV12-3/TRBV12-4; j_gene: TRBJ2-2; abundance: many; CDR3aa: CASTRNTGELFF; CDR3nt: TGTGCCAGCACCCGGAACACCGGGGAGCTGTTTTTT
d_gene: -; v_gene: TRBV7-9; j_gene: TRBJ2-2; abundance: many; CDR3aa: CASPPEDRNTGELFF; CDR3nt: TGTGCCAGCCCACCGGAGGACAGGAACACCGGGGAGCTGTTTTTT
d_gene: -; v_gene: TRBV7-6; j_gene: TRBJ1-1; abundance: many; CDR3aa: CASSFNFGEAFF; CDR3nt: TGTGCCAGCAGCTTTAATTTCGGGGAAGCTTTCTTT
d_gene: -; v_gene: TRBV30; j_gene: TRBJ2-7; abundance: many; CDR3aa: CAWSEVYEQYF; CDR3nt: TGTGCCTGGAGTGAGGTATACGAGCAGTACTTC
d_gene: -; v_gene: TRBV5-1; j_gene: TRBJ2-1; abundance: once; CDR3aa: CASSFRQGGDEQLF; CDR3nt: TGCGCCAGCAGCTTCCGACAGGGAGGGGATGAGCAGCTCTTC
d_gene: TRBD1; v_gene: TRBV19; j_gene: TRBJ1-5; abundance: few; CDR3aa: CASSIWVQGAFNQPQHF; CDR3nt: TGTGCCAGTAGTATCTGGGTGCAGGGGGCGTTCAATCAGCCCCAGCATTTT
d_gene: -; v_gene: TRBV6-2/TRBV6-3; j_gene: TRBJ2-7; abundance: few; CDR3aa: CASSPQGLEQYF; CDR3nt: TGTGCCAGCAGCCCCCAGGGGCTCGAGCAGTACTTC
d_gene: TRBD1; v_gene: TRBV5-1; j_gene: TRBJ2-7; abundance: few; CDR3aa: CASSLALTGVLYEQYF; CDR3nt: TGCGCCAGCAGCTTGGCCCTGACAGGGGTATTGTACGAGCAGTACTTC
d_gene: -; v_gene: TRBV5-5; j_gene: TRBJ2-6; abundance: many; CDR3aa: CASSLPTDFANVLTF; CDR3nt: TGTGCCAGCAGCTTACCGACAGATTTCGCCAACGTCCTGACTTTC
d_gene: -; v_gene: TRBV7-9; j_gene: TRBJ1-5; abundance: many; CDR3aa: CASSLEDQPQHF; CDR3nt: TGTGCCAGCAGCTTAGAGGATCAGCCCCAGCATTTT
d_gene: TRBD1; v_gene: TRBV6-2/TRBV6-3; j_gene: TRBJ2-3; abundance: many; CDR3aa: CASSPWDRGSEDTQYF; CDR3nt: TGTGCCAGCAGTCCATGGGACAGGGGATCCGAGGATACGCAGTATTTT
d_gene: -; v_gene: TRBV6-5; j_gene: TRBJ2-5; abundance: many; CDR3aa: CASSLWNSLRGETQYF; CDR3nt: TGTGCCAGCAGTTTGTGGAACTCCCTTCGGGGAGAGACCCAGTACTTC
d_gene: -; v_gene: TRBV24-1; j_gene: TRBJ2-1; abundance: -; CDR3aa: CATSDNAGPYNEQFF; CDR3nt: TGTGCCACCAGTGATAACGCTGGTCCGTACAATGAGCAGTTCTTC
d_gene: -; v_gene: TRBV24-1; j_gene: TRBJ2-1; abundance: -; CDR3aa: CATSDGRIRGGHNEQFF; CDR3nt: TGTGCCACCAGTGACGGGCGTATTCGGGGTGGGCACAATGAGCAGTTCTTC
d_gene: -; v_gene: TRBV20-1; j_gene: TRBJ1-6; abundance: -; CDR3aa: CSARDFRTVDSPLHF; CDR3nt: TGCAGTGCTAGAGATTTTAGGACCGTGGATTCACCCCTCCACTTT
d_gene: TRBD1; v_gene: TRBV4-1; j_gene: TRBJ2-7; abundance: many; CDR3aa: CASSRTGVHEQYF; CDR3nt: TGCGCCAGCAGCCGGACAGGGGTACACGAGCAGTACTTC
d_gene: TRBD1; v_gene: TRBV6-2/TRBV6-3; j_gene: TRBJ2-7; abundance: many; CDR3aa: CASEHDRAYEQYF; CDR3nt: TGTGCCAGCGAGCATGACAGGGCCTACGAGCAGTACTTC
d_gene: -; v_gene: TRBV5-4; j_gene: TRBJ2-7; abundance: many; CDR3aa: CASSLEGRTGLEQYF; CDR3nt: TGTGCCAGCAGCTTGGAGGGGAGGACAGGATTGGAGCAGTACTTC
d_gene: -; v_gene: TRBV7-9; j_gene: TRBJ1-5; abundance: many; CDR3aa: CASSSSTSNQPQHF; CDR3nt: TGTGCCAGCAGCTCTTCCACTAGCAATCAGCCCCAGCATTTT
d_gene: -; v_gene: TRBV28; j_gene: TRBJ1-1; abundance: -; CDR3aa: CAGSFSGTEAFF; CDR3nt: TGTGCCGGCAGTTTTTCCGGCACTGAAGCTTTCTTT
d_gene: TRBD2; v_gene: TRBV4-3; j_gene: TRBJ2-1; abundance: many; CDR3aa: CASSQDSGLAAEQFF; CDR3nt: TGCGCCAGCAGCCAAGATTCCGGACTAGCGGCTGAGCAGTTCTTC
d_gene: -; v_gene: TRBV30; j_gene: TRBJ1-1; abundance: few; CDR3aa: CAWSVTVKGTEAFF; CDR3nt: TGTGCCTGGAGTGTGACAGTTAAGGGCACTGAAGCTTTCTTT
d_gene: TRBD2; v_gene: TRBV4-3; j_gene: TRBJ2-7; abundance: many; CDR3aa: CASSQGSGRASEQYF; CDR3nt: TGCGCCAGCAGCCAAGGCAGCGGGAGGGCCTCCGAGCAGTACTTC
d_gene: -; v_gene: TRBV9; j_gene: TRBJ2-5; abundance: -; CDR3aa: CARSVGTSNQETQYF; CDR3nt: TGTGCCCGCAGCGTCGGGACGTCCAACCAAGAGACCCAGTACTTC
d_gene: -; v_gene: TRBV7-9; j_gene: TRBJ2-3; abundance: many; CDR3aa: CASSRGDTQYF; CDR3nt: TGTGCCAGCAGCCGTGGAGATACGCAGTATTTT
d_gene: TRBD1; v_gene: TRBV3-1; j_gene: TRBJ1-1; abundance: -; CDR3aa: CASSPNQGALAFF; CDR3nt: TGTGCCAGCAGCCCGAACCAGGGGGCTTTAGCTTTCTTT
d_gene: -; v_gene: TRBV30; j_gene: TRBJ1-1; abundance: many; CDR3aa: CAWTVEEGTEAFF; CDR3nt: TGTGCCTGGACGGTGGAGGAGGGGACTGAAGCTTTCTTT
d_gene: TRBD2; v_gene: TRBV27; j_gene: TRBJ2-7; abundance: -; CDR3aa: CASSLLSSGGPAYEQYF; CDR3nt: TGTGCCAGCAGTTTATTGTCTAGCGGGGGTCCTGCCTACGAGCAGTACTTC
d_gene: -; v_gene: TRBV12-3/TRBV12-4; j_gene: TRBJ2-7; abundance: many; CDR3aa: CASSPTFGAYEQYF; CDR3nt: TGTGCCAGCAGCCCGACATTTGGTGCCTACGAGCAGTACTTC